These 22 T cell receptor beta chains were all obtained from the same sample, sequenced in a study of T and B cells in COVID-19 patients. BIOMED2 TRB-A/B primer pools were used in multiplex TRB PCR. TCRdb recomputed calls from the multiplex PCR reads with MiXCR, one row per CDR3 protein. This table has approximately 8,000 distinct CDR3 sequences, 26% appearing once. From blood, roughly 240-550 ng of genomic DNA served as TRB template. The specimen sequenced was blood. The receptors were gathered from a human donor with active COVID-19.

This clonotype is labeled as medium-sized. V and J are TRBV30 and TRBJ1-4; 8 nucleotides agree with TRBD1. The CDR3 is 15 amino acids. Germline values: CDR1 GTSNPN, CDR2 SVGIG (reference sequence). With 4 bases clipped from V and 4 bases from J, the junction kept 8 bases outside the gene matches. The CDR3 reads CAWKNQDRDNEKLFF. The CDR3 DNA follows: TGTGCCTGGAAAAATCAGGACAGGGATAATGAAAAACTGTTTTTT.

This clonotype was counted a few times. The chain joins TRBV20-1 to TRBJ2-3; 16 positions agree with TRBD2. Germline CDR1 and CDR2: DFQATT and SNEGSKA (reference sequence). This CDR3 region has 14 residues. Germline trimming cut 6 bases from V and 4 bases from J; bases unmatched to any gene: 1. The CDR3 DNA reads TGCAGTGCCGGGACTAGCGGGAGGGCAGATACGCAGTATTTT. Translation gives CSAGTSGRADTQYF.

The rearrangement joins TRBV19 to TRBJ1-2, with D perhaps TRBD1 (6 bases). The V end lost 0 bases, the J end lost 3 bases, and 20 bases lay between the germline ends. Germline CDR1 and CDR2: LNHDA and SQIVND (reference sequence). CDR3 size: 18 residues. This CDR3 reads CASSIDGQWRVPDYGYTF. Here the CDR3 DNA reads TGTGCCAGTAGTATAGACGGACAGTGGAGAGTGCCGGACTATGGCTACACCTTC.

The DNA of the CDR3 is TGTGCCTGGAGTGTAGGAGCTAACTATGGCTACACCTTC. Its protein is CAWSVGANYGYTF. This chain links TRBV30 with TRBJ1-2, with unresolved D. Germline loops: CDR1 GTSNPN, CDR2 SVGIG (reference sequence). Between the trimmed V and J ends, which lost 0 bases and 0 bases, there was a span of 5 bases. This CDR3 comprises 13 residues.

V gene TRBV5-4 combines with J gene TRBJ2-3, with D perhaps TRBD1 or TRBD2 (5 bases each). The CDR3 has 13 amino acids. Trimming stripped 1 base from V and 6 bases from J, with 9 bases between. The germline CDR1 and CDR2 sequences are SGHNT and YYREEE (reference sequence). CDR3 DNA: TGTGCCAGCAGCTTGTGGGACGGGGATACGCAGTATTTT. Amino acid sequence: CASSLWDGDTQYF.

This clonotype was found a few times. V is TRBV5-1 and J is TRBJ1-2; unclear D gene. V lost 2 bases and J 5 bases, leaving 16 bases between the germline ends. The CDR3 contains 15 residues. Germline V gene lookup returns CDR1 SGHRS and CDR2 YFSETQ. The CDR3 nucleotides are TGCGCCAGCAGCTTTAGGACGGACCCCCCTTATGGCTACACCTTC. Translating gives CASSFRTDPPYGYTF.

This clonotype is categorized as medium-sized. V usage is TRBV5-5 and J usage is TRBJ1-2, with TRBD1 identical over 9 bases. Germline V gene data show CDR1 as SGHKS and CDR2 as YYEKEE (reference sequence). V lost 3 bases to trimming and J lost 8 bases; unmatched junction nucleotides: 11. This CDR3 contains 15 residues. The CDR3 DNA sequence: TGTGCCAGCAGCTCGCCGGGACAGGGATTACAAGGCTACACCTTC. Protein sequence: CASSSPGQGLQGYTF.

By sample fraction, this clonotype is medium-sized. The genes are TRBV19 and TRBJ2-7; possible D gene TRBD1, 6 bases. CDR1 is LNHDA, CDR2 SQIVND, per germline (reference sequence). The CDR3 contains 17 residues. V was cut by 4 bases and J by 2 bases, with 21 bases left in between. The DNA for the CDR3 is TGTGCCAGTAGTACATCCCCCGGGCCAGGGGTTGCCTACGAGCAGTACTTC. Translation: CASSTSPGPGVAYEQYF.

This clonotype turned up a few times. The V call is TRBV6-5, the J call TRBJ1-1, with D unresolved. Germline-derived CDR1 and CDR2 are MNHEY and SVGAGI. The CDR3 is made up of 14 amino acids. V was cut by 6 bases and J by 0 bases, with 11 bases left in between. DNA of the CDR3: TGTGCCAGCAGCCGTGGGAACATGAACACTGAAGCTTTCTTT. Amino acids: CASSRGNMNTEAFF.

As for this clonotype: Given a much more abundant clone one base away, this may be a read error. The chain is built from TRBV6-1 and TRBJ2-7; no firm D call. CDR1 MNHNS and CDR2 SASEGT come from the germline V gene. There are 14 residues in the CDR3. V was shortened by 5 bases and J by 5 bases, with 16 bases between the two germline ends. CDR3 nucleotides: TGTGCCAGCAGTTACTCTGGGTGCGGAGACGAGCAGTACTTC. It is translated as CASSYSGCGDEQYF.

Judged by abundance, this clonotype is medium-sized. This sequence joins TRBV5-6 and TRBJ2-3, with 8 bases matching TRBD1. Germline V lookup: CDR1 SGHDT, CDR2 YYEEEE. V gave up 1 base and J gave up 6 bases; unmatched junction bases: 10. The CDR3 contains 16 residues. The CDR3 DNA reads TGTGCCAGCAGCTTGTACGGGGACAGGCAGGCGGATACGCAGTATTTT. Translation gives CASSLYGDRQADTQYF.

This clonotype is medium-sized (0.01 to 0.1%) in the sample. This chain uses TRBV6-4 with TRBJ2-3; 10 bases agree with TRBD1. The CDR3 runs to 15 residues. V lost 2 bases and J lost 7; bases outside the gene matches: 6. Germline CDR1 MRHNA, CDR2 SNTAGT. Here the CDR3 DNA reads TGTGCCAGCAGTGACGTCCCGGGACAGGGGCATACGCAGTATTTT. Residues: CASSDVPGQGHTQYF.

The V call is TRBV5-1, the J call TRBJ2-6; D is undetermined. The germline V and J ends were trimmed by 4 bases and 2 bases, with 7 bases remaining between them. The CDR3 is 14 residues long. Germline CDR1 SGHRS, CDR2 YFSETQ. CDR3 DNA: TGCGCCAGCAGCCGGTCGGCTGGGGCCAACGTCCTGACTTTC. Translated: CASSRSAGANVLTF.

This clonotype is deemed medium-sized. V gene TRBV27 combines with J gene TRBJ2-2; D gene ambiguous. The length of the CDR3 is 15 residues. Trimming took 8 bases from V and 0 from J, leaving 13 bases between them. Germline CDR1 reads MNHEY; CDR2 reads SMNVEV (reference sequence). CDR3 in DNA: TGTGCCAGCGAGAGACGATGGACGAACACCGGGGAGCTGTTTTTT. Protein: CASERRWTNTGELFF.

This chain uses TRBV7-2 with TRBJ2-1; TRBD2 matches at 12 bases. Germline assignment: CDR1 SGHTA and CDR2 FQGNSA. The CDR3 is made up of 14 amino acids. V was clipped by 5 bases and J by 9 bases; unmatched bases: 5. DNA for the CDR3: TGTGCCAGCAGCCAACTAGCGGGGGGTCTTGAGCAGTTCTTC. Translation: CASSQLAGGLEQFF.

This clonotype was observed a few times. The chain recombines TRBV6-2 or TRBV6-3 with TRBJ1-5, with a weak D call TRBD1 (6 bases). Trimming removed 5 bases from V and 1 base from J, with 12 bases in between. Germline CDR1 MNHEY, CDR2 SVGEGT. The CDR3 covers 15 residues. The CDR3 DNA reads TGTGCCAGCAGTGAGGGGGGGGTGAGCAATCAGCCCCAGCATTTT. It encodes CASSEGGVSNQPQHF.

Sample share makes this clonotype medium-sized. The rearrangement joins TRBV6-1 to TRBJ2-1; the D is unclear. Per germline, CDR1 MNHNS and CDR2 SASEGT. Trimming took off 2 bases at V and 3 bases at J, with 8 bases between the two ends. The CDR3 runs to 14 residues. This CDR3 reads CASSESGNYNEQFF. The CDR3 nucleotides read TGTGCCAGCAGTGAATCGGGTAACTACAATGAGCAGTTCTTC.

This clonotype was recorded at least ten times. The rearrangement links TRBV30 to TRBJ2-5; D is unresolved. Germline CDR1 GTSNPN, CDR2 SVGIG (reference sequence). Trimming took off 3 bases at V and 5 bases at J, with 10 bases between the two ends. The CDR3 contains 12 residues. The CDR3 protein is CAWRVQPETQYF. The DNA of the CDR3 is TGTGCCTGGAGAGTACAGCCGGAGACCCAGTACTTC.

J is TRBJ2-7 and V is TRBV5-4; D not certain. CDR3 size: 12 residues. Germline V lookup: CDR1 SGHNT, CDR2 YYREEE (reference sequence). V gave up 2 bases and J gave up 4 bases, with 7 bases separating them. For the CDR3, the DNA is TGTGCCAGCAGCTTACGTGGATACGAGCAGTACTTC. It is translated as CASSLRGYEQYF. Full variable domain (rest looked up from reference TRBV5-4 and TRBJ2-7): ETGVTQSPTHLIKTRGQQVTLRCSSQSGHNTVSWYQQALGQGPQFIFQYYREEENGRGNFPPRFSGLQFPNYSSELNVNALELDDSALYLCASSLRGYEQYFGPGTRLTVT.

Note on this clonotype: An end of the junction does not agree with germline; a read error may underlie this. CDR3 sequence: CAISGGAFAEAFF. The CDR3 DNA is TGTGCCATCAGTGGTGGTGCCTTCGCTGAAGCTTTCTTT. The chain is built from TRBV6-5 and TRBJ1-1; D remains unclear. CDR3 length: 13 residues. Germline V gene sequence: CDR1 MNHEY, CDR2 SVGAGI.

By sample share, this clonotype is medium-sized (0.01 to 0.1%). The CDR3 DNA is TGTGCCAGTAGCCTCCGGGGGAGAAGACCCTACAATGAGCAGTTCTTC. As protein: CASSLRGRRPYNEQFF. This chain connects TRBV19 to TRBJ2-1; D is perhaps TRBD2 (6 bases). The length of the CDR3 is 16 residues. V lost 6 bases to trimming and J lost 2 bases, with 17 bases between them. Germline CDR1 is LNHDA and CDR2 is SQIVND (reference sequence).

By sample share, this clonotype is medium-sized. The V and J genes are TRBV6-6 and TRBJ2-7; TRBD1 aligns across 8 bases. J lost 5 bases, V lost 7 bases, and 4 bases had no gene match. The CDR3 totals 12 residues. Germline V CDR1 and CDR2: MNHNY, SVGAGI (reference sequence). CDR3 nucleotide sequence: TGTGCCAGCACAGGGGGCAAGAACGAGCAGTACTTC. Translation: CASTGGKNEQYF.